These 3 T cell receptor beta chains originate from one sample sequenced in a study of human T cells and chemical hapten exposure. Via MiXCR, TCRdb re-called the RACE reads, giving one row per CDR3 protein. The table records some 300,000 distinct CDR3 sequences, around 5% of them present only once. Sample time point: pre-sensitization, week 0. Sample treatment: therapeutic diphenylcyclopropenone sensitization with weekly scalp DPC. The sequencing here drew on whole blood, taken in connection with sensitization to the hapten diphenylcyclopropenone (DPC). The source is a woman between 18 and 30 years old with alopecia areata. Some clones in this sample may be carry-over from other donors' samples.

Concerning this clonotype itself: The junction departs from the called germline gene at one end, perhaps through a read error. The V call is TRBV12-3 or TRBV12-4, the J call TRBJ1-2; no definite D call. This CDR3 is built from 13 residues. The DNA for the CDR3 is TGTGCCAGCAGGTTCGAGGAAAACTGTGGCTACACCTTC. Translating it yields CASRFEENCGYTF.

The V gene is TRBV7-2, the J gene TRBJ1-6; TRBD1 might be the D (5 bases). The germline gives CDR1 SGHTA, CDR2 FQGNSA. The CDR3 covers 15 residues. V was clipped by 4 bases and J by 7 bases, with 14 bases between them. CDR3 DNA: TGTGCCAGCAGCTCGCCGGGGCTAACCAATTCACCCCTCCACTTT. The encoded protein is CASSSPGLTNSPLHF.

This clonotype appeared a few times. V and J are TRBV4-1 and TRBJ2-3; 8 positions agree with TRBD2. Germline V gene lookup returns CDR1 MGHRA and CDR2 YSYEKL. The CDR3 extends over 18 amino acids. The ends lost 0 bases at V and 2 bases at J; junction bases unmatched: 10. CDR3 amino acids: CASSQDLGGGFFTDTQYF. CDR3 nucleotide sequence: TGCGCCAGCAGCCAAGATCTGGGCGGGGGGTTCTTCACAGATACGCAGTATTTT.